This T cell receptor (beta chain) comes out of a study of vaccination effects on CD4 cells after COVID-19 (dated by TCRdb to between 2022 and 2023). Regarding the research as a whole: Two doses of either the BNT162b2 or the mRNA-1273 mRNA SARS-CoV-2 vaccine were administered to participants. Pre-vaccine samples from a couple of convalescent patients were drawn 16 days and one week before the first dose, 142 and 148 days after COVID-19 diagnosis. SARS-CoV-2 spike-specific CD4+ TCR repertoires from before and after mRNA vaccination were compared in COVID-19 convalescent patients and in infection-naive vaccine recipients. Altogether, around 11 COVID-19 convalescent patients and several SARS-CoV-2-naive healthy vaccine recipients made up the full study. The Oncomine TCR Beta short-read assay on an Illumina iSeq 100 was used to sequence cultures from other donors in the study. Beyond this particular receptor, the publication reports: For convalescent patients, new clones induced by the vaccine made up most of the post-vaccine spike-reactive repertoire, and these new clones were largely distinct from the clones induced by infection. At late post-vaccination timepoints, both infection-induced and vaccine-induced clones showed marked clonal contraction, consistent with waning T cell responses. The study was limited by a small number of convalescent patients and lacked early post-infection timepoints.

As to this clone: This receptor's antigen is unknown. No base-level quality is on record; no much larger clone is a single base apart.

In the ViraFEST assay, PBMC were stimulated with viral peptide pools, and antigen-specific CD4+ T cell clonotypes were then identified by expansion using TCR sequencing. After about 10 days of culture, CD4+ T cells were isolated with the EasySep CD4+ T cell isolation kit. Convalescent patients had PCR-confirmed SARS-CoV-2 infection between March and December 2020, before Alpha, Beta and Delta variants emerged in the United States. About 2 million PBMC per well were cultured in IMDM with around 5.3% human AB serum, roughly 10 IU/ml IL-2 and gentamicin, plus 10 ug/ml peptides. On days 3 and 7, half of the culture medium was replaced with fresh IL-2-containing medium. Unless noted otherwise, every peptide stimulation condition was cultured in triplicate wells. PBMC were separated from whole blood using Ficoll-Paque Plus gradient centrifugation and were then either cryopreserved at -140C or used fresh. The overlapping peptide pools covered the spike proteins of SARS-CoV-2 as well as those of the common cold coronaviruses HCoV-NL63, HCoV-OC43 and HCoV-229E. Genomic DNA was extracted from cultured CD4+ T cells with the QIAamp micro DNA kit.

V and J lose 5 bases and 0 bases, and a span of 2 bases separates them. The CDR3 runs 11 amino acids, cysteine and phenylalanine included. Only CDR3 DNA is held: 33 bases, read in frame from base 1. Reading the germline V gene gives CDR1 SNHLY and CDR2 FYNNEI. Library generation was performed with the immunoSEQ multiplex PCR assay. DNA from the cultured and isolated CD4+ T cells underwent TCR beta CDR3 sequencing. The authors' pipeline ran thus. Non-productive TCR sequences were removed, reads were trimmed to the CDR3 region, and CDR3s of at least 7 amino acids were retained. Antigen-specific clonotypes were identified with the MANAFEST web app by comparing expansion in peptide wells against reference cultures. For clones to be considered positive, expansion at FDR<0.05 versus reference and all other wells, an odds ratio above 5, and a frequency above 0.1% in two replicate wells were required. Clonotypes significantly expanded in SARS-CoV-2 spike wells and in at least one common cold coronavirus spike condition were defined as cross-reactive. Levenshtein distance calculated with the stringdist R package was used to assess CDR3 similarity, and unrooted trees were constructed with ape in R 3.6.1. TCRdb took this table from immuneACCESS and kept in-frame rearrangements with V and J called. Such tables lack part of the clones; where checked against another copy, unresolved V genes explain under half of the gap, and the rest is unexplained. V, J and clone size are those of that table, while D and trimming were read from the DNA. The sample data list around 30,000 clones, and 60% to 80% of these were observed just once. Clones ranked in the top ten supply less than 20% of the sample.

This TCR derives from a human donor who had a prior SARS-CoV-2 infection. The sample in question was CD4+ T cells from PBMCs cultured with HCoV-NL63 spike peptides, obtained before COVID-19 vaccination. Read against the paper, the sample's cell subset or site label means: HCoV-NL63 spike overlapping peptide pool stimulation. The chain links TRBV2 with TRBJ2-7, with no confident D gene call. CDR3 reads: CASSYSYEQYF. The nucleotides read TGTGCCAGCAGTTACTCCTACGAGCAGTACTTC.